A selection of T cell receptor beta chains follows, all from one sample in a study of neurological immune-mediated disorders. TCRdb re-called the 5' RACE reads through MiXCR, storing one row per CDR3 protein. The sample yields more than 40,000 distinct CDR3 sequences, about 1.8% seen once. The sequenced sample was PBMCs. These receptors were taken from a woman between 35 and 50 years old with multiple sclerosis. The CDR3 runs from the conserved cysteine through the conserved F or W. The order of the fields is CDR3 protein, CDR3 DNA, D gene, clone size, J gene, V gene. The D gene is left open where the match is weak. A clone size is listed for some rows: how often the clone was seen (once, few, many), or a class if it is expanded.

CASSEAGGSQETQYF	TGTGCCAGCAGCGAAGCGGGGGGCTCTCAAGAGACCCAGTACTTC	TRBD2	many	TRBJ2-5	TRBV9
CASSLDRRQPQHF	TGTGCCAGCAGTTTGGACCGACGCCAGCCCCAGCATTTT	-	many	TRBJ1-5	TRBV12-3/TRBV12-4
CASSSPGVYNEQFF	TGCGCCAGCAGCTCCCCGGGGGTTTACAATGAGCAGTTCTTC	-	many	TRBJ2-1	TRBV5-1
CASSPPPTVFGYTF	TGTGCCAGCTCACCACCGCCGACAGTATTTGGCTACACCTTC	-	many	TRBJ1-2	TRBV18
CASSFDNARGYTF	TGCGCCAGCAGCTTCGACAACGCCCGAGGCTACACCTTC	-	many	TRBJ1-2	TRBV5-1
CASSAQGFNQPQHF	TGTGCCAGCAGCGCGCAGGGGTTCAATCAGCCCCAGCATTTT	-	many	TRBJ1-5	TRBV9
CASGGALTYEQYF	TGTGCCAGCGGGGGGGCCCTGACCTACGAGCAGTACTTC	-	many	TRBJ2-7	TRBV9
CASSYRRDEQFF	TGTGCCAGCAGCTACAGGAGGGATGAGCAGTTCTTC	-	-	TRBJ2-1	TRBV5-4
CASVRAVSSYEQYF	TGTGCCAGCGTCCGGGCGGTGAGCTCCTACGAGCAGTACTTC	-	many	TRBJ2-7	TRBV2
CSASTGPNTEAFF	TGCAGTGCCTCGACAGGGCCCAACACTGAAGCTTTCTTT	TRBD1	many	TRBJ1-1	TRBV20-1
CASSRGGDTQYF	TGTGCCAGCAGCCGCGGAGGAGATACGCAGTATTTT	-	many	TRBJ2-3	TRBV13
CASSLSSASWGFF	TGTGCCAGCAGCTTATCGTCGGCTAGCTGGGGGTTCTTC	-	many	TRBJ2-1	TRBV11-2
CASSFGGAKNIQYF	TGCGCCAGCAGCTTCGGTGGAGCCAAAAACATTCAGTACTTC	-	many	TRBJ2-4	TRBV5-1
CASSQTGTSDTQYF	TGCGCCAGCAGCCAAACGGGGACTTCAGATACGCAGTATTTT	-	many	TRBJ2-3	TRBV5-1
CASSYSRRSYNEQFF	TGTGCCAGCAGTTACTCCAGAAGATCCTACAATGAGCAGTTCTTC	-	many	TRBJ2-1	TRBV6-5
CATSSNRAQETQYF	TGTGCCACCAGCAGCAACAGGGCCCAAGAGACCCAGTACTTC	-	many	TRBJ2-5	TRBV15
CASSYSLGTSNTGELFF	TGCGCCAGCAGCTACTCCCTCGGGACCAGTAACACCGGGGAGCTGTTTTTT	-	many	TRBJ2-2	TRBV5-1
CSASASSDYEQYF	TGCAGTGCTTCAGCCTCGAGCGACTACGAGCAGTACTTC	-	many	TRBJ2-7	TRBV20-1
CASSLNRFNQPQHF	TGTGCCAGCAGCTTAAACAGGTTCAATCAGCCCCAGCATTTT	-	many	TRBJ1-5	TRBV7-8
CASRDSSLEQYF	TGTGCCAGCAGGGACTCCTCCCTCGAGCAGTACTTC	-	many	TRBJ2-7	TRBV2
CASSWTGSNTGELFF	TGCGCCAGCAGCTGGACAGGGTCGAACACCGGGGAGCTGTTTTTT	TRBD1	many	TRBJ2-2	TRBV5-1
CSGKTGGADTQYF	TGCAGTGGAAAAACAGGGGGAGCAGATACGCAGTATTTT	TRBD1	many	TRBJ2-3	TRBV20-1
CASSQDGTGGAPLHF	TGTGCCAGCAGCCAAGACGGGACAGGGGGCGCACCCCTCCACTTT	TRBD1	many	TRBJ1-6	TRBV4-2
CASSPRDERNEQFF	TGCGCCAGCAGCCCCCGGGACGAACGTAATGAGCAGTTCTTC	-	many	TRBJ2-1	TRBV5-1
CASSQAAGGYYNEQFF	TGTGCCAGCAGCCAAGCAGCGGGGGGGTACTACAATGAGCAGTTCTTC	TRBD2	many	TRBJ2-1	TRBV4-2
CSARDSWRTVNTEAFF	TGCAGTGCTAGAGATTCGTGGAGGACAGTGAACACTGAAGCTTTCTTT	-	many	TRBJ1-1	TRBV20-1
CASSRENTEAFF	TGTGCCAGCAGTCGGGAGAACACTGAAGCTTTCTTT	-	many	TRBJ1-1	TRBV2
CASSLLDSVSSGELFF	TGTGCCAGCTCACTTCTCGACTCCGTATCCTCCGGGGAGCTGTTTTTT	-	many	TRBJ2-2	TRBV18
CSAIPRRAGYGYTF	TGCAGTGCAATCCCCCGTCGGGCGGGCTATGGCTACACCTTC	-	many	TRBJ1-2	TRBV20-1
CASSFGGLDEKLFF	TGTGCCAGCAGCTTTGGGGGTTTGGATGAAAAACTGTTTTTT	-	many	TRBJ1-4	TRBV7-9
CSANPPSGEQFF	TGCAGTGCTAATCCTCCCTCGGGGGAGCAGTTCTTC	-	many	TRBJ2-1	TRBV20-1
CASSPATDTQYF	TGCGCCAGCAGCCCCGCAACAGATACGCAGTATTTT	-	few	TRBJ2-3	TRBV5-1
CASRLGQGWDTDTQYF	TGTGCCAGCAGACTCGGACAGGGATGGGACACAGATACGCAGTATTTT	TRBD1	many	TRBJ2-3	TRBV3-1
CAISESRDTEAFF	TGTGCCATCAGTGAGTCGAGGGACACTGAAGCTTTCTTT	-	many	TRBJ1-1	TRBV10-3
CASSLGQGYAEAFF	TGCGCCAGCAGCTTGGGGCAGGGGTACGCTGAAGCTTTCTTT	-	many	TRBJ1-1	TRBV5-1
CSARSTLTGNTIYF	TGCAGTGCTAGATCTACTTTAACTGGAAACACCATATATTTT	-	many	TRBJ1-3	TRBV20-1
CSAGTALYEQYF	TGCAGTGCCGGGACAGCCTTATACGAGCAGTACTTC	TRBD1	many	TRBJ2-7	TRBV20-1
CASRTGGSTEAFF	TGTGCCAGCAGAACCGGGGGAAGCACTGAAGCTTTCTTT	-	few	TRBJ1-1	TRBV11-2
CASSVAVSGGTDTQYF	TGTGCCAGCAGCGTAGCTGTGAGCGGGGGGACAGATACGCAGTATTTT	TRBD2	many	TRBJ2-3	TRBV9
CASSLWQATFSEAFF	TGTGCCAGCAGTTTGTGGCAGGCTACTTTCTCTGAAGCTTTCTTT	-	many	TRBJ1-1	TRBV12-3/TRBV12-4
CSVYLGTGVNEQFF	TGCAGTGTTTACCTCGGGACAGGGGTCAATGAGCAGTTCTTC	TRBD1	many	TRBJ2-1	TRBV20-1
CASSLSRGSFLNIQYF	TGTGCCAGCAGCCTAAGCAGGGGTTCATTTTTAAACATTCAGTACTTC	-	many	TRBJ2-4	TRBV7-2
CAISGEFYGAFF	TGTGCCATCAGTGGGGAGTTTTACGGAGCTTTCTTT	-	many	TRBJ1-1	TRBV10-3